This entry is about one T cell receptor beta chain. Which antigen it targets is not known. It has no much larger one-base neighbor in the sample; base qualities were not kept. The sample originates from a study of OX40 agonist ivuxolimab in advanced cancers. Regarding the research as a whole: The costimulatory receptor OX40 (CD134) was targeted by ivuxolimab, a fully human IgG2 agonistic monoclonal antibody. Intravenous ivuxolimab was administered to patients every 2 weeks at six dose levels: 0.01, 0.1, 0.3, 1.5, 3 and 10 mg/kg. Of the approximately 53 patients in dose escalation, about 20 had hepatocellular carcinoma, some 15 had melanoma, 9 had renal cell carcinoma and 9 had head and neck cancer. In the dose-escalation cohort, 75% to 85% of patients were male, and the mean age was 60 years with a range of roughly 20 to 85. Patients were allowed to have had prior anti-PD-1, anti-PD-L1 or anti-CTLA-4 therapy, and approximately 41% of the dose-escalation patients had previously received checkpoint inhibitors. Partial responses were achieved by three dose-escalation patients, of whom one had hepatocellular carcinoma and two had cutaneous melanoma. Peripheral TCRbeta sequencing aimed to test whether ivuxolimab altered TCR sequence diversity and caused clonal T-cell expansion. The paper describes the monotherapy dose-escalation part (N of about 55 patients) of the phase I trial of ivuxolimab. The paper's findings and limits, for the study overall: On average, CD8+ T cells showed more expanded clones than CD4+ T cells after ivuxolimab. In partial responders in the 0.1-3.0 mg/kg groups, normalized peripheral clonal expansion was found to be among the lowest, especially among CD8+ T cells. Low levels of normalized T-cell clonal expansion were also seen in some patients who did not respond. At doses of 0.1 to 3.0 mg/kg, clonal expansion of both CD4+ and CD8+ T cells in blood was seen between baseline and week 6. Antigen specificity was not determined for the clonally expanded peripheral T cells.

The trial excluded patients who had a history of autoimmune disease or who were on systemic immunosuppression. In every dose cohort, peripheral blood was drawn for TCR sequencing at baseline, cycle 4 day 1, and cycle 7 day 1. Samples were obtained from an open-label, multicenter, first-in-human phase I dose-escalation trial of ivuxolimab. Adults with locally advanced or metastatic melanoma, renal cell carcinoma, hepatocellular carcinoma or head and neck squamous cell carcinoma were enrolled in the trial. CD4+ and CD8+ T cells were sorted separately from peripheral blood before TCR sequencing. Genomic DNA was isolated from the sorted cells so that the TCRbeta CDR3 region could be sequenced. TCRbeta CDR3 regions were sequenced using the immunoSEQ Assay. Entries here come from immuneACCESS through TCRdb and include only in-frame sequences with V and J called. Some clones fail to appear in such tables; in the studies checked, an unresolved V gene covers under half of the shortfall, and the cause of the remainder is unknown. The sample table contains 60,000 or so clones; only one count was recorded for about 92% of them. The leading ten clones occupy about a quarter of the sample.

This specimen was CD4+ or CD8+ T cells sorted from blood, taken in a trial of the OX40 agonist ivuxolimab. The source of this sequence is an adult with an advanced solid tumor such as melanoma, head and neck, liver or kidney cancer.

The CDR3 amino acid sequence is: CASSYEIGGNQPQHF. The sequence in DNA is TGTGCCAGCAGTTACGAAATTGGTGGCAATCAGCCCCAGCATTTT. The chain is assembled from TRBV6-6 and TRBJ1-5; the D gene cannot be named for sure. The cysteine opens and the phenylalanine closes a CDR3 of 15 amino acids. Only the CDR3 portion is preserved as DNA: 45 bases, with reading frame beginning at the first base. Trimming removed 2 bases from V and 2 bases from J, leaving 10 bases between the germline ends. CDR1 and CDR2 are drawn from the germline V gene (reference sequence): MNHNY, SVGAGI.